This T cell receptor beta chain was captured by sequencing in a study of CD8 T cells in ankylosing spondylitis. The study, taken as a whole, reports: In ankylosing spondylitis patients, matched synovial fluid reportedly showed significant enrichment of disease-linked clones.

This CDR3 comprises 15 residues. CDR1 and CDR2 from the germline V gene are SQVTM and ANQGSEA. Trimming pared 0 bases from V and 3 bases from J, leaving 15 bases between. This clonotype was seen repeatedly, ten times or more. Its antigen is unknown. Via MiXCR, TCRdb re-called the 5' RACE reads, giving one row per CDR3 protein. The sample gives more than 200,000 distinct CDR3 sequences, about 24% of which show up once; about 0.6% is in the top ten. V usage is TRBV29-1 and J usage is TRBJ2-7; D might be TRBD1 (5 bases). The receptor was isolated from a male donor with ankylosing spondylitis or in good health (not recorded which). Sequenced: blood, either unsorted or a sorted T cell fraction (not recorded which). CDR3 amino acids: CSVEERQAGHYEQYF. CDR3 in DNA: TGCAGCGTTGAAGAACGTCAGGCAGGGCACTACGAGCAGTACTTC.